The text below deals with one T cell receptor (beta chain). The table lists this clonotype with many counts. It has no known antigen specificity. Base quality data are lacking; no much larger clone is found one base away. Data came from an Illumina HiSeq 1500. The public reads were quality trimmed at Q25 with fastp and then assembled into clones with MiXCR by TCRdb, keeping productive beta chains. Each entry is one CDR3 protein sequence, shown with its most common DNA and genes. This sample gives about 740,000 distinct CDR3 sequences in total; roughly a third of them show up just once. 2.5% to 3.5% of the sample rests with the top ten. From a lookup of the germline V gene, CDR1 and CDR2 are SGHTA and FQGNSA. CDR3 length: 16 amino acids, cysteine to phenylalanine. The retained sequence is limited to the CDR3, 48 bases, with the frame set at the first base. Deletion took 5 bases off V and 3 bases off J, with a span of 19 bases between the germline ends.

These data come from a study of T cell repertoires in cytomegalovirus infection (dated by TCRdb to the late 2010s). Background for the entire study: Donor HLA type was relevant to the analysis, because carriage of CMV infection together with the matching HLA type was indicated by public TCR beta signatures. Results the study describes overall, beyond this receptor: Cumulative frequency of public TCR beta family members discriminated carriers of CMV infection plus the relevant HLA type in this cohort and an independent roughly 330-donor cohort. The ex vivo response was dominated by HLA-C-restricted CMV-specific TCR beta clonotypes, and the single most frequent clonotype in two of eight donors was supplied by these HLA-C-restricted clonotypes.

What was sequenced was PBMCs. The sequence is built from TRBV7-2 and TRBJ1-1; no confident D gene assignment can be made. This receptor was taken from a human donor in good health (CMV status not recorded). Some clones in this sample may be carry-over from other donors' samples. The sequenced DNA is TGTGCCAGCAGCACAAGGTGGGGTAGGATGGACACTGAAGCTTTCTTT. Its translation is CASSTRWGRMDTEAFF.